The present T cell receptor (beta chain) was sequenced within a study of blood T cell repertoires in COVID-19. Across the study: COVID-19 samples from acute and convalescent phases originated in the United States, Italy and Spain.

The protocol was immunoSEQ multiplex PCR, while the TCRdb copy is restricted to in-frame clones and leaves out a portion. This table has about 130,000 clones, about four fifths appearing once. Resolution of symptoms, clearance, or two negative PCRs was present in recovered Cohort 3 donors. The CDR3 consists of 14 residues. V lost 3 bases, J lost 1 base, and 1 base stayed unmatched. The germline V gene encodes CDR1 SGHAT and CDR2 FQDESV (reference sequence). As concerns this clone: The sample carries other DNA sequences with the same CDR3.

The specimen was PBMCs or T cells enriched from blood (not recorded which). The chain is built from TRBV11-1 and TRBJ1-1, with 8 bases that match TRBD1. The TCR originated in a man between 50 and 59 years old who had recovered from COVID-19. This chain's CDR3 is CASSFGQGNTEAFF. In DNA, the CDR3 is TGTGCCAGCAGCTTCGGACAGGGGAACACTGAAGCTTTCTTT.